This T cell receptor (beta chain) was sequenced in a study of human T cells and chemical hapten exposure. In the study overall: Patients, a majority of them female, were diagnosed with alopecia areata, totalis or universalis. Study-level findings and limits: Controls formed significantly fewer large CDR3 similarity clusters than expanded TCRs did.

Time point specified: pre-sensitization, week 0. Treatment noted: therapeutic diphenylcyclopropenone sensitization with weekly scalp DPC. The authors extracted total RNA from unfractionated whole blood. This clonotype was found a few times. Its cognate antigen is unknown. Each CDR3 protein is one row after TCRdb ran MiXCR on the RACE reads. In the table there are about 120,000 distinct CDR3 sequences, approximately 13% of which are singletons. This CDR3 region has 13 residues. Trimming removed 1 base from V and 7 bases from J, with 8 bases in between. The germline V gene has CDR1 LGHNA and CDR2 YNFKEQ. The chain has TRBV4-2 and TRBJ2-1; the D gene is possibly TRBD2 (5 bases). This clonotype was sampled from a woman younger than 35 with alopecia areata. Some clones in this sample may be carry-over from other donors' samples. Sequencing used whole blood, obtained in connection with sensitization to the hapten diphenylcyclopropenone (DPC). In DNA, the CDR3 is TGTGCCAGCAGCCAAGTAGGAGGAAATGAGCAGTTCTTC. Protein product: CASSQVGGNEQFF.